These 2 T cell receptor beta chains share one sample of origin, sequenced in a study of T cell repertoires in cytomegalovirus infection. TCRdb reprocessed the reads with MiXCR, giving one entry per CDR3 protein. The sample consists of more than 85,000 distinct CDR3 sequences, less than 25% of them appearing once. Sequenced material: CD8+ T cells from PBMCs. These receptors were taken from a human donor in good health (CMV status not recorded). Some clones in this sample may be carry-over from other donors' samples.

In DNA form, the CDR3 reads TGTGCCTCCGGGACCCCGAACACCGGGGAGCTGTTTTTT. It translates to CASGTPNTGELFF. This chain uses TRBV30 with TRBJ2-2; D may correspond to TRBD1 or TRBD2 (5 bases each). Trimming shortened V by 7 bases and J by 0 bases, and 9 bases separated the two germline ends. The CDR3 loop spans 13 amino acids. The germline V gene has CDR1 GTSNPN and CDR2 SVGIG (reference sequence).

This clonotype occurred many times. J is TRBJ1-1 and V is TRBV6-2 or TRBV6-3, with 11 bases identical to TRBD1. This CDR3 region has 16 residues. CDR1 and CDR2 (germline): MNHEY, SVGEGT. V shed 4 bases, J shed 0 bases, and the junction held 4 bases outside the gene matches. Here the CDR3 reads CASSSRTGGLNTEAFF. CDR3 coding DNA: TGTGCCAGCAGTTCGCGGACAGGGGGCTTGAACACTGAAGCTTTCTTT.